Presented here are 18 T cell receptor beta chains from one specimen sequenced in a study of CD8+CD57+ T cells in acquired aplastic anemia. CDR3 and TCR beta VDJ profiling relied on genomic DNA as the template. TCRdb itself ran the reads through MiXCR, one entry per CDR3 protein. In the table there are around 180,000 distinct CDR3 sequences, about 64% of which are singletons. Source material: sorted CD4+, CD8+, or CD8+CD57+ T cells (not recorded which) from PBMCs. The receptors were gathered from a human donor with severe aplastic anemia or a healthy control (not recorded which).

This clonotype was recorded at least ten times. The chain joins TRBV27 to TRBJ1-4; possibly TRBD1 for D (6 bases). Germline CDR1 reads MNHEY; CDR2 reads SMNVEV (reference sequence). Trimming left V 7 bases short and J 7 bases short, with 13 bases between. The length of the CDR3 is 13 residues. This CDR3 is CASTWGGGEKLFF. CDR3 DNA sequence: TGTGCCAGCACGTGGGGAGGGGGTGAAAAACTGTTTTTT.

V is TRBV2 and J is TRBJ2-3; TRBD1 agrees at 8 bases. The CDR3 extends over 15 amino acids. V trimming: 7 bases; J trimming: 3 bases; junction bases outside the gene matches: 9. The germline V gene has CDR1 SNHLY and CDR2 FYNNEI. CDR3 loop: CASTKLTGVTDTQYF. The DNA of the CDR3 is TGTGCCAGCACCAAACTGACAGGGGTAACAGATACGCAGTATTTT.

V and J are TRBV7-2 and TRBJ2-7; the D gene is possibly TRBD1 (5 bases). Germline CDR1 is SGHTA and CDR2 is FQGNSA. V lost 5 bases and J 3 bases, leaving 23 bases between the germline ends. This CDR3 contains 17 residues. The CDR3 spells CASSHRYKGKGHYEQYF. DNA for the CDR3: TGTGCCAGCAGCCATAGGTACAAGGGGAAGGGCCACTACGAGCAGTACTTC.

This clonotype showed up just a few times. The chain combines TRBV7-2 with TRBJ2-5; no definite D call. Per germline, CDR1 SGHTA and CDR2 FQGNSA. The V end lost 0 bases, the J end lost 2 bases, and 7 bases lay between the germline ends. The CDR3 consists of 14 residues. DNA of the CDR3: TGTGCCAGCAGCTTAGCCCGGGCTCAAGAGACCCAGTACTTC. Translation: CASSLARAQETQYF.

The genes are TRBV9 and TRBJ2-2; D remains ambiguous. Germline loops: CDR1 SGDLS, CDR2 YYNGEE. The CDR3 loop spans 16 amino acids. The V end lost 0 bases, the J end lost 3 bases, and 12 bases lay between the germline ends. CDR3 nucleotides: TGTGCCAGCAGCGTAGTGCCGGGCCCGGACACCGGGGAGCTGTTTTTT. Translation: CASSVVPGPDTGELFF.

The rearrangement joins TRBV20-1 to TRBJ2-7; D call uncertain. The germline V gene encodes CDR1 DFQATT and CDR2 SNEGSKA (reference sequence). The CDR3 runs 12 residues. V lost 5 bases, J lost 3 bases, and 11 bases lay in between. The CDR3 spells CSAEKIGYEQYF. CDR3 coding DNA: TGCAGTGCTGAAAAAATAGGCTACGAGCAGTACTTC.

V usage is TRBV7-9 and J usage is TRBJ2-3, with 9 nucleotides matching TRBD2. The CDR3 consists of 17 residues. With 4 bases clipped from V and 4 bases from J, the junction kept 12 bases outside the gene matches. In germline, CDR1 is SEHNR, CDR2 FQNEAQ (reference sequence). The CDR3 loop reads CASSSRPGLASSDTQYF. CDR3 DNA: TGTGCCAGCAGCTCCAGACCGGGACTAGCATCGTCAGATACGCAGTATTTT.

This clonotype was picked up one time. The genes are TRBV9 and TRBJ1-2; D is perhaps TRBD1 (5 bases). Per the germline V gene, CDR1 is SGDLS and CDR2 is YYNGEE. The CDR3 is 15 amino acids. Trimming left V 2 bases short and J 5 bases short, with 16 bases between. In DNA, the CDR3 is TGTGCCAGCAGCGTGGACTCGGGACCGACGTATGGCTACACCTTC. Translated, it gives CASSVDSGPTYGYTF.

The sample holds a few counts of this clonotype. This rearrangement joins TRBV7-2 to TRBJ2-7; no reliable D call. This CDR3 is built from 11 residues. From germline, CDR1 is SGHTA and CDR2 FQGNSA. V shed 5 bases and J shed 7 bases, with 9 bases lying between them. CDR3 bases: TGTGCCAGCAGCCTTACTCGGGAGCAGTACTTC. This codes for CASSLTREQYF.

This clonotype occurred once. V is TRBV20-1 and J is TRBJ1-6; 9 bases are a match to TRBD1. The germline gives CDR1 DFQATT, CDR2 SNEGSKA (reference sequence). The junction had 8 bases not matched to a gene; V was cut back by 7 bases and J by 10 bases. This CDR3 spans 13 amino acids. The CDR3 here is CSVRDRDGSPLHF. The CDR3, as DNA: TGCAGTGTTCGGGACAGGGACGGATCACCCCTCCACTTT.

The chain employs TRBV6-4 and TRBJ2-7; 8 nucleotides match TRBD2. Per the germline V gene, CDR1 is MRHNA and CDR2 is SNTAGT. Unmatched junction bases numbered 4, after V lost 6 bases and J lost 0 bases. The length of the CDR3 is 14 residues. CDR3 sequence reads: CASSQLAASYEQYF. Here the CDR3 DNA reads TGTGCCAGCAGCCAACTAGCGGCCTCCTACGAGCAGTACTTC.

CDR3 protein: CASEMNTEAFF. The CDR3 bases are TGTGCCAGCGAGATGAACACTGAAGCTTTCTTT. The rearrangement links TRBV7-9 to TRBJ1-1; D not resolved. The CDR3 totals 11 residues. The V end was cut by 8 bases, the J end by 0 bases, with 4 bases between. Germline V lookup: CDR1 SEHNR, CDR2 FQNEAQ (reference sequence).

This clonotype was observed at least ten times. The J gene is TRBJ2-3, the V gene TRBV5-4; 14 nucleotides align to TRBD2. The CDR3 loop spans 13 amino acids. V shed 4 bases and J 14 bases; nucleotides not matched to a gene: 6. The germline V gene encodes CDR1 SGHNT and CDR2 YYREEE (reference sequence). CDR3 amino acids: CASSETSGGAWYF. The CDR3 DNA sequence: TGTGCCAGCAGCGAGACTAGCGGGGGGGCCTGGTATTTT.

This clonotype was recorded at least ten times. The rearrangement links TRBV27 to TRBJ2-7; possible D gene TRBD1, 6 bases. The germline gives CDR1 MNHEY, CDR2 SMNVEV (reference sequence). This CDR3 region has 16 residues. Trimming left V 3 bases short and J 0 bases short, with 15 bases between. The CDR3 sequence is CASSFVLGGSSYEQYF. CDR3 sequence (DNA): TGTGCCAGCAGTTTCGTCCTAGGGGGTAGCTCCTACGAGCAGTACTTC.

The chain is built from TRBV5-1 and TRBJ2-3; possible D gene TRBD2, 6 bases. Germline-derived CDR1 and CDR2 are SGHRS and YFSETQ. Trimming pared 1 base from V and 4 bases from J, leaving 13 bases between. CDR3 length: 15 residues. The CDR3 sequence is CASSLRLARPDTQYF. Written as DNA, the CDR3 is TGCGCCAGCAGCTTGCGCCTAGCGAGACCAGATACGCAGTATTTT.

V gene TRBV20-1 combines with J gene TRBJ2-5; D might be TRBD1 (5 bases). Between the trimmed V and J ends, which lost 8 bases and 5 bases, there was a span of 12 bases. The CDR3 is 11 amino acids. Germline V gene sequence: CDR1 DFQATT, CDR2 SNEGSKA (reference sequence). The CDR3 DNA sequence: TGCAGTCCTGGTGGGGCTGAGACCCAGTACTTC. Translating it yields CSPGGAETQYF.

The rearrangement joins TRBV25-1 to TRBJ2-1; possible D gene TRBD1, 5 bases. This CDR3 is 16 amino acids long. The V and J ends lost 1 base and 4 bases respectively, with 14 bases between them. CDR1 and CDR2 (germline): MGHDK, SYGVNS. CDR3 sequence: CASSELGRGAYNEQFF. The DNA for the CDR3 is TGTGCCAGCAGTGAATTAGGAAGGGGCGCTTACAATGAGCAGTTCTTC.

The chain has TRBV29-1 and TRBJ2-7, with 11 bases lining up with TRBD2. Germline lookup yields CDR1 SQVTM and CDR2 ANQGSEA. Germline trimming cut 7 bases from V and 0 bases from J; bases unmatched to any gene: 8. This CDR3 has 15 amino acids. The CDR3 DNA reads as TGCAGCGCCGCCGGGACTAGCGGTAGCTCCTACGAGCAGTACTTC. It codes for CSAAGTSGSSYEQYF.